This TCR beta chain was sequenced for a study of T cell responses to AZD1222 COVID-19 vaccine. Study results and caveats: Spike-wide vaccine-associated CD4 TCRs dominated at 160-218 and 743-854.

About this clone itself: What it binds is unknown.

Using immunoSEQ multiplex PCR, the repertoire was profiled, and TCRdb retains in-frame clones only, with some absent. The sample carries roughly 100,000 clones, roughly 80% recorded once. This TCR derives from an adult in good health. The material was peripheral blood, obtained on day 0 of AZD1222 vaccination.

CDR3 protein: CASSRPFDGYTF. The DNA of the CDR3 is TGTGCCAGCAGCCGCCCTTTTGATGGCTACACCTTC. This chain joins TRBV14 and TRBJ1-2; D gene ambiguous. CDR1 is SGHDN, CDR2 FVKESK, per germline. V was trimmed by 4 bases and J by 6 bases, leaving 9 bases between them. The CDR3 extends over 12 amino acids.